This TCR beta chain was retrieved from a study of OX40 agonist ivuxolimab in advanced cancers. About the study: Partial responses occurred in three patients (one hepatocellular carcinoma, two cutaneous melanoma).

The CDR3 length is 14 residues. V was trimmed by 0 bases and J by 8 bases, leaving 11 bases between them. In germline, CDR1 is SGHTA, CDR2 FQGNSA. This clone showed up just once. Its cognate antigen is unknown. The protocol was immunoSEQ multiplex PCR, while the TCRdb copy is restricted to in-frame clones and leaves out a portion. The sample yields 37,000 or so clones, 70% to 90% seen once. Study results and caveats: The mean number of expanded clones was higher in CD8+ T cells than in CD4+.

This TCR was recovered from an adult with an advanced solid tumor such as melanoma, head and neck, liver or kidney cancer. The chain is built from TRBV7-2 and TRBJ2-1; tentative D call: TRBD1 (6 bases). The material was CD4+ or CD8+ T cells sorted from blood, obtained in a trial of the OX40 agonist ivuxolimab. CDR3 in amino acids: CASSLAGARDEQFF. CDR3 sequence (DNA): TGTGCCAGCAGCTTAGCGGGGGCTCGTGATGAGCAGTTCTTC.